This T cell receptor (beta chain) was recorded in a study of PD-1 blockade in classical Hodgkin lymphoma. Assay used: immunoSEQ multiplex PCR; TCRdb lists only in-frame clones, some missing. The table lists roughly 12,000 clones, roughly 90% of them singletons. Study-level points and caveats: What drove the repertoire differences, possibly disease activity or prior therapy, has not been defined.

Germline V gene data show CDR1 as SGHRS and CDR2 as YFSETQ. CDR3 size: 16 residues. Deletions cut 0 bases from V and 3 bases from J, with 16 bases between. No patient escaped relapse after autologous stem cell transplantation, and brentuximab vedotin exposure varied. Using magnetic negative selection, the CD4+ T cells were separated out of thawed PBMCs. This clone was detected only once. Its antigen is unknown. The TCR was taken from a human donor with classical Hodgkin lymphoma. V usage is TRBV5-1 and J usage is TRBJ2-7, with a weak D call TRBD2 (6 bases). This sample comprised CD4+ T cells from blood, obtained at baseline. As DNA, the CDR3 is TGCGCCAGCAGCTTGGGGTACGGGGGACTTGGCTACGAGCAGTACTTC. As protein: CASSLGYGGLGYEQYF.